This is a list of T cell receptor beta chains from one sample in a study of blood T cell repertoires in COVID-19. Assay used: immunoSEQ multiplex PCR; TCRdb lists only in-frame clones, some missing. This table holds 380,000 or so clones, around 90% found once. Specimen: peripheral blood. These receptors originate from a man between 35 and 55 years old with acute or convalescent COVID-19. Both conserved end residues are part of each CDR3. The order of the fields is clone size, D gene, V gene, J gene, CDR3 protein, CDR3 DNA. The D gene is left open where the match is weak. Only part of the rows carry a size: once, few, many, or a class if the clone is expanded.

size: NA; D: NA; V: TRBV7-3; J: TRBJ2-3; CDR3: CASSSQRESFTQYF; DNA: TGTGCCAGCAGCTCCCAGAGGGAGTCGTTTACGCAGTATTTT
size: NA; D: NA; V: TRBV27; J: TRBJ2-1; CDR3: CASRRGRNEQFF; DNA: TGTGCCAGCCGGCGGGGGCGAAATGAGCAGTTCTTC
size: NA; D: TRBD1; V: TRBV28; J: TRBJ1-2; CDR3: CASSERQGANYGYTF; DNA: TGTGCCAGCAGCGAGAGACAGGGGGCGAACTATGGCTACACCTTC
size: NA; D: NA; V: TRBV7-9; J: TRBJ2-7; CDR3: CASTTNAGDNEQYF; DNA: TGTGCCAGCACCACGAATGCAGGGGACAACGAGCAGTACTTC
size: NA; D: NA; V: TRBV10-1; J: TRBJ1-4; CDR3: CASSRQRNHNEQLFF; DNA: TGCGCCAGCAGCAGACAGAGGAACCATAATGAACAACTGTTTTTT
size: NA; D: TRBD1; V: TRBV29-1; J: TRBJ1-5; CDR3: CSVVSGGGQPQHF; DNA: TGCAGCGTTGTGTCAGGGGGTGGTCAGCCCCAGCATTTT
size: NA; D: TRBD1; V: TRBV5-1; J: TRBJ1-6; CDR3: CASSLAGTGLSPLHF; DNA: TGCGCCAGCAGCTTGGCCGGGACAGGGTTATCACCCCTCCACTTT
size: NA; D: TRBD1; V: TRBV28; J: TRBJ2-7; CDR3: CASTTDRDEAYEQYF; DNA: TGTGCCAGCACCACTGACAGGGATGAAGCCTACGAGCAGTACTTC
size: NA; D: TRBD1; V: TRBV3-1/TRBV3-2; J: TRBJ1-2; CDR3: CASSQTDRGHGYTF; DNA: TGTGCCAGCAGCCAGACAGACAGGGGACATGGCTACACCTTC
size: once; D: NA; V: TRBV6-5; J: TRBJ1-2; CDR3: CASSISVGVSGYTF; DNA: TGTGCCAGCAGTATATCAGTAGGGGTTAGCGGCTACACCTTC
size: NA; D: TRBD1; V: TRBV7-3; J: TRBJ2-1; CDR3: CASSSLNPGTGGSGEQFF; DNA: TGTGCCAGCAGCTCACTTAACCCCGGGACAGGGGGCTCGGGTGAGCAGTTCTTC
size: NA; D: NA; V: TRBV6-5; J: TRBJ2-7; CDR3: CAIKTADGYEQYF; DNA: TGTGCCATCAAAACGGCGGATGGCTACGAGCAGTACTTC